Below, 10 T cell receptor beta chains from the same sample are listed, as sequenced in a study of metastatic and nonmetastatic thyroid tumors. Thyroid surgery had not been preceded by any treatment in any patient. TCRdb used MiXCR to call clones anew from the PCR reads. The sample lists more than 70,000 clones, about 9.1% occurring once. Sequenced material: blood. These receptors originate from a female donor with papillary thyroid cancer or a benign thyroid nodule (not recorded which). Some clones in this sample may be carry-over from other donors' samples.

This clone came up many times. The gene calls are TRBV6-1 and TRBJ1-1; 9 bases line up with TRBD1. CDR1 MNHNS and CDR2 SASEGT come from the germline V gene. The CDR3 totals 15 residues. The V and J ends lost 1 base and 8 bases, in that order; junction bases with no gene match: 8. The CDR3 protein is CASSEEGTGPFEAFF. DNA for the CDR3: TGTGCCAGCAGTGAAGAGGGGACAGGGCCATTCGAAGCTTTCTTT.

To note about this clone: This may be a read error, as it is one base from a much larger clone. The CDR3 protein is CASSPGQGRENQYF. The CDR3 coding sequence is TGTGCCAGCAGCCCCGGACAGGGGAGAGAGAACCAGTACTTC. V is TRBV12-3 or TRBV12-4 and J is TRBJ2-5; TRBD1 agrees at 9 bases. CDR3 size: 14 residues.

Ten or more counts support this clone. This chain connects TRBV19 to TRBJ2-7, with D tentatively TRBD2 (5 bases). The length of the CDR3 is 15 residues. The V and J ends lost 3 bases and 5 bases respectively, with 17 bases between them. Germline V lookup: CDR1 LNHDA, CDR2 SQIVND (reference sequence). The CDR3 spells CASSIGADSDHEQYF. CDR3 coding DNA: TGTGCCAGTAGTATTGGTGCGGACTCAGACCACGAGCAGTACTTC.

This clone was found many times. The rearrangement links TRBV6-1 to TRBJ2-3, with 10 nucleotides matching TRBD2. The CDR3 totals 13 residues. V dropped 8 bases and J dropped 5; count of bases not matched to a gene: 4. Germline CDR1 MNHNS, CDR2 SASEGT. CDR3 residues: CASLKRGGDTQYF. The CDR3 DNA sequence: TGTGCCAGCCTAAAGCGGGGGGGAGATACGCAGTATTTT.

At least ten counts were recorded for this clone. The chain combines TRBV3-1 with TRBJ2-5, with 16 bases matching TRBD2. This CDR3 is 18 amino acids long. Trimming at V came to 4 bases and at J to 6 bases, leaving 11 bases not matched to a gene. Germline assignment: CDR1 LGHDT and CDR2 YNNKEL (reference sequence). The CDR3: CASSLYGTSGGAVKTQYF. The CDR3 DNA reads TGTGCCAGCAGCCTATACGGGACTAGCGGGGGGGCCGTAAAGACCCAGTACTTC.

This clone was found many times. The rearrangement joins TRBV6-5 to TRBJ1-5; perhaps TRBD1 as D (5 bases). Germline values: CDR1 MNHEY, CDR2 SVGAGI. Trimming pared 0 bases from V and 13 bases from J, leaving 10 bases between. CDR3 size: 12 residues. CDR3: CASSYSGTCQHF. The CDR3 nucleotides read TGTGCCAGCAGTTACTCGGGGACGTGTCAGCATTTT.

The chain recombines TRBV19 with TRBJ2-5; tentatively, D is TRBD1 (6 bases). V gave up 1 base and J gave up 2 bases, with 11 bases separating them. CDR1 and CDR2 from the germline V gene are LNHDA and SQIVND (reference sequence). This CDR3 contains 15 residues. For the CDR3, the DNA is TGTGCCAGTAGTATAGGTGGACAGATGCAAGAGACCCAGTACTTC. Translation: CASSIGGQMQETQYF.

This clone was found many times. This chain links TRBV20-1 with TRBJ1-2; tentatively, D is TRBD1 (6 bases). Germline CDR1 is DFQATT and CDR2 is SNEGSKA (reference sequence). There are 12 residues in the CDR3. V shed 3 bases and J shed 6 bases, with 11 bases lying between them. CDR3 coding DNA: TGCAGTGCTAGTTTCGGGGGGCATGGCTACACCTTC. Translated, it gives CSASFGGHGYTF.

This clone has a count of ten or more. J is TRBJ1-4 and V is TRBV10-3; no definite D call. Trimming cost V 0 bases and J 6 bases, with 5 bases left between them. Germline V gene data show CDR1 as ENHRY and CDR2 as SYGVKD. The CDR3 covers 13 residues. The CDR3 DNA reads as TGTGCCATCAGTGAGTCGATGGATGAAAAACTGTTTTTT. Encoded protein: CAISESMDEKLFF.

This clone has only a few counts. The rearrangement links TRBV15 to TRBJ2-7; D tentatively reads TRBD1 or TRBD2 (6 bases each). The CDR3 extends over 16 amino acids. The germline V gene has CDR1 LNHNV and CDR2 YYDKDF (reference sequence). V was clipped by 2 bases and J by 6 bases, with 20 bases between them. In DNA form, the CDR3 reads TGTGCCACCAGCAGAACCCAATCGGTACAGGGAGGCGAGCAGTACTTC. This sequence encodes CATSRTQSVQGGEQYF.